This T cell receptor (beta chain) is drawn from a study of CD8+CD57+ T cells in acquired aplastic anemia. Study-level information: Sorted CD4+ and CD8+ cells gave an average of about 3 ug of DNA. Overall study results and limits: Patients and controls shared just under 30 CD8+ CDR3 sequences. Statistical testing detected no significant gap in CD8+ Simpson's diversity between patients and controls.

Germline values: CDR1 MDHEN, CDR2 SYDVKM. CDR3 length equals 13 residues. The J segment lost 14 bases and the V segment lost 6 bases, leaving 9 bases of the junction unmatched. TCR beta VDJ combinations and CDR3 sequences were profiled from genomic DNA. TCRdb processed the reads anew with MiXCR; each CDR3 protein has one entry. The sample has around 200,000 distinct CDR3 sequences, roughly half seen once. Note on this clonotype: Antigen unknown.

Specimen: sorted CD4+, CD8+, or CD8+CD57+ T cells (not recorded which) from PBMCs. The J gene is TRBJ1-5, the V gene TRBV28; TRBD1 matches 11 bases. The receptor comes from a human donor in good health, serving as a control. CDR3 region: CASRGQGGSYEHF. DNA of the CDR3: TGTGCCAGCAGGGGACAGGGGGGAAGCTACGAGCATTTT.